These 16 T cell receptor beta chains were all obtained from the same sample, sequenced in a study of breast tumors, draining lymph nodes, adjacent tissues. Via MiXCR, TCRdb re-called the multiplex PCR reads, giving one row per CDR3 protein. The table lists approximately 60,000 distinct CDR3 sequences, 57% of them singletons. The material sequenced was breast tumor tissue. All receptors derive from a female donor with breast cancer. Some clones in this sample may be carry-over from other donors' samples.

The chain joins TRBV2 to TRBJ1-6; D unresolved. CDR3 length: 15 amino acids. Trimming took off 3 bases at V and 0 bases at J, with 6 bases between the two ends. Germline assignment: CDR1 SNHLY and CDR2 FYNNEI. The CDR3 loop reads CASSDRSSYNSPLHF. Here the CDR3 DNA reads TGTGCCAGCAGTGACAGAAGCTCCTATAATTCACCCCTCCACTTT.

This clonotype occurred many times. CDR3 region: CASSFAAFTDTQYF. The CDR3 coding sequence is TGTGCCAGCAGTTTCGCGGCCTTCACAGATACGCAGTATTTT. The rearrangement links TRBV12-3 or TRBV12-4 to TRBJ2-3; D uncertain. The length of the CDR3 is 14 residues. Trimming pared 3 bases from V and 2 bases from J, leaving 9 bases between.

The rearrangement links TRBV2 to TRBJ2-1, with 9 bases fitting TRBD2. The CDR3 loop spans 13 amino acids. CDR1 is SNHLY and CDR2 is FYNNEI in the germline V gene. Trimming cost V 7 bases and J 4 bases; bases outside gene matches: 2. CDR3 nucleotides: TGTGCCAGCACTAGCGGGAAATACAATGAGCAGTTCTTC. It is translated as CASTSGKYNEQFF.

This chain links TRBV12-3 or TRBV12-4 with TRBJ1-6; D is unresolved. The V gene lost 6 bases and the J gene lost 7 bases, with 7 bases spanning the gap. The CDR3 covers 12 residues. The CDR3: CASSLSNSPLHF. For the CDR3, the DNA is TGTGCCAGCAGCCTGAGCAATTCACCCCTCCACTTT.

The chain links TRBV20-1 to TRBJ1-2; D unclear. Germline CDR1 reads DFQATT; CDR2 reads SNEGSKA (reference sequence). V lost 3 bases, J lost 9 bases, and 11 bases lay in between. The CDR3 loop spans 11 amino acids. The CDR3 spells CSASYGDSYTF. As DNA, the CDR3 is TGCAGTGCTAGTTACGGAGACAGCTACACCTTC.

For this clonotype: This clone may be a read error of a much larger clone one base away. This chain connects TRBV5-8 to TRBJ2-1, with TRBD2 as a possible D gene (7 bases). Germline lookup yields CDR1 SGHTS and CDR2 YDEGEE. The germline V and J ends were trimmed by 7 bases and 0 bases, with 23 bases remaining between them. CDR3 size: 18 residues. The CDR3 spells CASPGGLAGRSSYNEQFF. The CDR3 DNA follows: TGTGCCAGCCCGGGGGGCCTCGCGGGCCGAAGCTCCTACAATGAGCAGTTCTTC.

In its sample, this clonotype was seen many times. This sequence joins TRBV5-1 and TRBJ1-2; 7 bases line up with TRBD1. There are 14 residues in the CDR3. Looked up from germline, CDR1 is SGHRS and CDR2 is YFSETQ. Unmatched junction bases numbered 10, after V lost 2 bases and J lost 9 bases. Here the CDR3 DNA reads TGCGCCAGCAGCTTCCCGGGACAGACCCAAAGCTACACCTTC. Translated, it gives CASSFPGQTQSYTF.

This clonotype was recorded at least ten times. The chain has TRBV20-1 and TRBJ2-1, with a tentative D call TRBD2 (6 bases). This CDR3 has 13 amino acids. Germline V lookup: CDR1 DFQATT, CDR2 SNEGSKA (reference sequence). The V end was cut by 3 bases, the J end by 7 bases, with 13 bases between. CDR3 sequence (DNA): TGCAGTGCTAGGGGGGGACTCTCAAATGAGCAGTTCTTC. Amino acid sequence: CSARGGLSNEQFF.

In this sample, this clonotype turned up once. This rearrangement joins TRBV29-1 to TRBJ2-7; D is unresolved. The CDR3 has 16 amino acids. Trimming took 6 bases from V and 6 from J, leaving 27 bases between them. Germline V gene data show CDR1 as SQVTM and CDR2 as ANQGSEA. The CDR3 region is CSVAELNKGSPSEQYF. CDR3 DNA: TGCAGCGTGGCGGAACTTAACAAGGGAAGCCCCTCCGAGCAGTACTTC.

A remark on this clonotype: With a much larger clone just one base away, this may be a read error. The chain employs TRBV11-2 and TRBJ2-7, with D hard to call. Germline CDR1 SGHAT, CDR2 FQNNGV. The CDR3 covers 12 residues. CDR3 amino acids: CASSSVGYAQYF. The CDR3 nucleotides are TGTGCCAGCAGCTCAGTCGGTTACGCGCAGTACTTC.

J is TRBJ2-3 and V is TRBV10-3; 8 positions match TRBD2. V lost 8 bases to trimming and J lost 2 bases; unmatched junction nucleotides: 9. The CDR3 spans 15 residues. CDR1 and CDR2 from the germline V gene are ENHRY and SYGVKD. The CDR3 loop reads CAIRGVAGLTDTQYF. Written as DNA, the CDR3 is TGTGCCATCCGAGGGGTAGCGGGACTCACAGATACGCAGTATTTT.

This clonotype was counted only a few times. A junction end diverges from the germline sequence, so it may reflect a read error. The rearrangement links TRBV9 to TRBJ2-5, with D perhaps TRBD2 (5 bases). The CDR3 is 14 residues long. Germline CDR1 reads SGDLS; CDR2 reads YYNGEE. The CDR3 protein is CAGSWAGGQETQYF. As DNA, the CDR3 is TGTGCCGGCAGCTGGGCAGGCGGGCAAGAGACCCAGTACTTC.

The rearrangement uses TRBV28 and TRBJ1-5, with a weak D call TRBD1 (5 bases). V was shortened by 3 bases and J by 5 bases, with 11 bases between the two germline ends. The germline gives CDR1 MDHEN, CDR2 SYDVKM. The CDR3 is 14 amino acids. CDR3 in DNA: TGTGCCAGCAGTTTCGGAGGGGCGGATCAGCCCCAGCATTTT. It encodes CASSFGGADQPQHF.

This clonotype has a single count. The chain couples TRBV5-1 to TRBJ1-5; D possibly corresponds to TRBD1 (5 bases). Germline CDR1 SGHRS, CDR2 YFSETQ. The CDR3 totals 18 residues. V gave up 4 bases and J gave up 5 bases, with 25 bases separating them. CDR3 sequence (DNA): TGCGCCAGCAGCCCAGAACTTCACGGGTCAGGGAACGATCAGCCCCAGCATTTT. Translating gives CASSPELHGSGNDQPQHF.

The chain is built from TRBV25-1 and TRBJ2-2; D gene ambiguous. With 6 bases removed from V and 6 bases from J, the gap between germline ends came to 8 bases. This CDR3 spans 12 amino acids. Germline CDR1 MGHDK, CDR2 SYGVNS. CDR3 protein: CASRDPPGELFF. DNA for the CDR3: TGTGCCAGCAGAGACCCGCCCGGGGAGCTGTTTTTT.

The chain couples TRBV2 to TRBJ2-7; TRBD2 matches 11 bases. This CDR3 comprises 14 residues. The junction had 3 bases not matched to a gene; V was cut back by 6 bases and J by 2 bases. CDR1 is SNHLY and CDR2 is FYNNEI in the germline V gene. The CDR3 loop is CASRGTSGAYEQYF. The CDR3 DNA is TGTGCCAGCAGGGGGACTAGCGGCGCCTACGAGCAGTACTTC.